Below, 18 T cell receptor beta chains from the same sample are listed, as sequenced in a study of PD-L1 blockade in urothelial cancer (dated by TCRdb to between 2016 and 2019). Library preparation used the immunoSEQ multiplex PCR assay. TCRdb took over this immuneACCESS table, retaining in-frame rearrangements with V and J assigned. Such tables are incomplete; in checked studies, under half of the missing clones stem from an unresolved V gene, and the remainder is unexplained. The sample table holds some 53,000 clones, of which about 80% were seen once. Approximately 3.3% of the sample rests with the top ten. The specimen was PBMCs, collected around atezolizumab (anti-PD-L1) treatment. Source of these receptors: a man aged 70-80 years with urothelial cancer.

Written as DNA, the CDR3 is TGCGCCAGCCGGACAGGGACGGTGACCGGGGAGCTGTTTTTT. Its protein is CASRTGTVTGELFF. The V call is TRBV5-1, the J call TRBJ2-2; TRBD1 matches 8 bases. The trim removed 7 bases at V and 5 bases at J, leaving 7 bases unmatched. In germline, CDR1 is SGHRS, CDR2 YFSETQ. The CDR3 sequence is 14 residues long.

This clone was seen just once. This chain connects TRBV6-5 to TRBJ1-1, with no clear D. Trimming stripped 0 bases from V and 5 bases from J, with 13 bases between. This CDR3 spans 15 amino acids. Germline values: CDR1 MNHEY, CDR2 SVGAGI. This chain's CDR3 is CASSYSSLMRTEAFF. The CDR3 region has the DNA TGTGCCAGCAGTTACTCGTCGTTAATGAGGACTGAAGCTTTCTTT.

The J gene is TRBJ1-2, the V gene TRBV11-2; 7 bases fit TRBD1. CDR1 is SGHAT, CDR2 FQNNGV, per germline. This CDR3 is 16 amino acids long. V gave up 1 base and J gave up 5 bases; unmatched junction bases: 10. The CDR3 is CASSLVRNRGGYGYTF. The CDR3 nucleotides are TGTGCCAGCAGCTTAGTCCGCAACAGGGGTGGTTATGGCTACACCTTC.

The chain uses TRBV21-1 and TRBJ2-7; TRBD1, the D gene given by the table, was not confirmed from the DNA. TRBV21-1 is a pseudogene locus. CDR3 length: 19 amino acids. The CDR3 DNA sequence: TGTGCCAGCAGCAACTGTTTGTGGCGCGACAGGGTGTTTGCCTACGAGCAGTACTTC. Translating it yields CASSNCLWRDRVFAYEQYF.

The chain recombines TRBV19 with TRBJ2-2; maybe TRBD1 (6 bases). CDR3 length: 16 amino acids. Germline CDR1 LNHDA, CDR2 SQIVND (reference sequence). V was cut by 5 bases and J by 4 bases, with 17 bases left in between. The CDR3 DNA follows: TGTGCCAGTAGTTCAGGGGTTCTTATTTCCACCGGGGAGCTGTTTTTT. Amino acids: CASSSGVLISTGELFF.

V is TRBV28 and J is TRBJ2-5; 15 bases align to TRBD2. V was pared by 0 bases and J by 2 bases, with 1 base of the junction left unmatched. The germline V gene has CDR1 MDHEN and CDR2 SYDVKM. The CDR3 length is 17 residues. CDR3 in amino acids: CASSLWGLAGGQETQYF. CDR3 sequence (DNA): TGTGCCAGCAGTTTATGGGGACTAGCGGGGGGACAAGAGACCCAGTACTTC.

The CDR3 sequence is CASSFGGYWDTEAFF. CDR3 bases: TGTGCCAGCAGCTTCGGAGGGTATTGGGACACTGAAGCTTTCTTT. The chain employs TRBV7-8 and TRBJ1-1; unclear D gene. V lost 3 bases to trimming and J lost 3 bases, with 14 bases between them. This CDR3 has 15 amino acids. Germline CDR1 reads SGHVS; CDR2 reads FQNEAQ.

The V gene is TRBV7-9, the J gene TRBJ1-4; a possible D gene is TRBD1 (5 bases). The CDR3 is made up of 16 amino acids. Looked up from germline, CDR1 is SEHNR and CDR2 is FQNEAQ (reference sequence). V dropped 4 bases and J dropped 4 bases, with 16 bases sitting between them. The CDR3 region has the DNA TGTGCCAGCAGCTCCCCTCCAGGGAAAGATAATGAAAAACTGTTTTTT. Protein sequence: CASSSPPGKDNEKLFF.

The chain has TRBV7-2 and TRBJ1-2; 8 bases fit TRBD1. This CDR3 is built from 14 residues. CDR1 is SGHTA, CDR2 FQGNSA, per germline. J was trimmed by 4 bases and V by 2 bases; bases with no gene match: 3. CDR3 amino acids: CASSLSGTGYGYTF. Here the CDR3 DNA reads TGTGCCAGCAGCTTATCCGGGACAGGCTATGGCTACACCTTC. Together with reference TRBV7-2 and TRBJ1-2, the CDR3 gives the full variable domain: GAGVSQSPSNKVTEKGKDVELRCDPISGHTALYWYRQSLGQGLEFLIYFQGNSAPDKSGLPSDRFSAERTGGSVSTLTIQRTQQEDSAVYLCASSLSGTGYGYTFGSGTRLTVV.

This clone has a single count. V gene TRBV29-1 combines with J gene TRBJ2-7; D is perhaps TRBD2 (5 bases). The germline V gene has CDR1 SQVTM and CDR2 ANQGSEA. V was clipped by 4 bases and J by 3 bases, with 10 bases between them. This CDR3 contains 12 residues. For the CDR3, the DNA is TGCAGCGTTGCGGGGATTCACTACGAGCAGTACTTC. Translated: CSVAGIHYEQYF.

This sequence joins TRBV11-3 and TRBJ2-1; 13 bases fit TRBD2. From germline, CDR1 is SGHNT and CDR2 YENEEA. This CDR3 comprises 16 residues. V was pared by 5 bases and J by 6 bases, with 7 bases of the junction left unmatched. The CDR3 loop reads CASSPPTSGRSNEQFF. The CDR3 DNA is TGTGCCAGCAGCCCTCCGACTAGCGGGAGGTCCAATGAGCAGTTCTTC.

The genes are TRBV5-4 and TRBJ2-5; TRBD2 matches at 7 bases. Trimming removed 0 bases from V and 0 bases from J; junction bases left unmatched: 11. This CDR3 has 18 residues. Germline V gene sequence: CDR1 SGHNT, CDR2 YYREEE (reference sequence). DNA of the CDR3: TGTGCCAGCAGCTTGGACGCGGGGAGGGTAAGGTACCAAGAGACCCAGTACTTC. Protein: CASSLDAGRVRYQETQYF.

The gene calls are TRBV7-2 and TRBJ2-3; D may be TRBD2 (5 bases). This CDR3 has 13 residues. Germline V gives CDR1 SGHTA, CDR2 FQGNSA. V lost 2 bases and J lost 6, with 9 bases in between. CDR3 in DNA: TGTGCCAGCAGCTTAAGGCTAGCTGATACGCAGTATTTT. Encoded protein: CASSLRLADTQYF.

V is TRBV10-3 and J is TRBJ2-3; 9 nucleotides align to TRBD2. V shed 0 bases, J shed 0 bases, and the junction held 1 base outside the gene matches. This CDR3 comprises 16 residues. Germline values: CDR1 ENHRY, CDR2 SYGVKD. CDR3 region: CAISESSGGSTDTQYF. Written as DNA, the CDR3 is TGTGCCATCAGTGAGTCGAGCGGGGGGAGCACAGATACGCAGTATTTT.

The CDR3 region is CASSPKFRVTDTQYF. As DNA, the CDR3 is TGTGCCAGCAGCCCCAAGTTCCGGGTCACAGATACGCAGTATTTT. This chain joins TRBV7-9 and TRBJ2-3; D gene ambiguous. In germline, CDR1 is SEHNR, CDR2 FQNEAQ (reference sequence). The ends were cut back, 5 bases at V and 2 bases at J, with 14 bases in the middle. This CDR3 is 15 amino acids long.

The CDR3: CASSFGQGDQPQHF. The CDR3 DNA reads as TGTGCCAGCAGCTTTGGACAGGGCGACCAGCCCCAGCATTTT. V and J are TRBV7-8 and TRBJ1-5, with 8 positions matching TRBD1. Germline assignment: CDR1 SGHVS and CDR2 FQNEAQ. The CDR3 is 14 amino acids. The J segment lost 7 bases and the V segment lost 3 bases, leaving 5 bases of the junction unmatched.

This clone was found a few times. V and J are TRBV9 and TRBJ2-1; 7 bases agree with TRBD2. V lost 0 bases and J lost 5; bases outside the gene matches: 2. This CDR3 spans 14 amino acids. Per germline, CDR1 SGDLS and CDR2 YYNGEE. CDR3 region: CASSVGTRNNEQFF. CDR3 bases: TGTGCCAGCAGCGTAGGGACTAGAAACAATGAGCAGTTCTTC.

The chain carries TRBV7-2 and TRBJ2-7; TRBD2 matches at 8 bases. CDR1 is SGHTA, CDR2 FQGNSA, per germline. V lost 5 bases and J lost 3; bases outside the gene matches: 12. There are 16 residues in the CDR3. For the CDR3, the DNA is TGTGCCAGCAGCCCTAGTAGCGGGGCACCCCTCTACGAGCAGTACTTC. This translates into CASSPSSGAPLYEQYF. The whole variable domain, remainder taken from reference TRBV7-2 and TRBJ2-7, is GAGVSQSPSNKVTEKGKDVELRCDPISGHTALYWYRQSLGQGLEFLIYFQGNSAPDKSGLPSDRFSAERTGGSVSTLTIQRTQQEDSAVYLCASSPSSGAPLYEQYFGPGTRLTVT.